This is a list of T cell receptor beta chains from one sample in a study of T cell responses to AZD1222 COVID-19 vaccine. Assay used: immunoSEQ multiplex PCR; TCRdb lists only in-frame clones, some missing. The sample has more than 140,000 clones; approximately 89% are singletons. This specimen consisted of peripheral blood, obtained on day 0 of MenACWY control vaccination. The receptors were sampled from an adult in good health. The CDR3 runs from the conserved cysteine through the conserved F or W. Fields, in order: V gene, clone size, D gene, CDR3 length, J gene, CDR3 protein, CDR3 DNA. D genes are given only for firm matches. Only some rows state a clone size, as once, few, many or a class for expanded clones.

>TRBV10-3|NA|TRBD1|16|TRBJ2-7
CAISVRDRNTLDEQYF
TGTGCCATCAGTGTCCGGGACAGGAATACCCTGGACGAGCAGTACTTC
>TRBV27|NA|NA|13|TRBJ1-5
CASSSWSNQPQHF
TGTGCCAGCAGTTCTTGGAGCAATCAGCCCCAGCATTTT
>TRBV24-1|NA|NA|16|TRBJ1-5
CATSDSRRGSNQPQHF
TGTGCCACCAGTGATTCGAGGAGGGGTAGCAATCAGCCCCAGCATTTT
>TRBV19|NA|TRBD1|15|TRBJ2-1
CASSTGGSWYNEQFF
TGTGCCAGTAGTACAGGGGGAAGTTGGTACAATGAGCAGTTCTTC
>TRBV4-3|NA|NA|15|TRBJ1-2
CASSQALGGPYGYTF
TGCGCCAGCAGCCAAGCGTTAGGGGGACCTTATGGCTACACCTTC
>TRBV5-1|NA|NA|11|TRBJ1-2
CASSPPPGYTF
TGCGCCAGCAGCCCCCCACCCGGCTACACCTTC
>TRBV27|once|NA|14|TRBJ2-3
CASAGSSSTDTQYF
TGTGCCAGCGCAGGCTCCTCTAGCACAGATACGCAGTATTTT
>TRBV21-1|NA|NA|16|TRBJ2-7
CASSACQISNYYEQYF
TGTGCCAGCAGCGCATGCCAGATCTCGAACTACTACGAGCAGTACTTC
>TRBV27|NA|NA|13|TRBJ1-5
CASRLTGNQPQHF
TGTGCCAGCAGACTAACAGGGAATCAGCCCCAGCATTTT
>TRBV5-5|NA|NA|12|TRBJ2-3
CASSLAPDTQYF
TGTGCCAGCAGCTTGGCCCCAGATACGCAGTATTTT
>TRBV27|once|NA|17|TRBJ1-6
CASSYRARGSTGSPLHF
TGTGCCAGCAGTTATCGGGCGAGGGGGTCTACCGGGTCACCCCTCCACTTT
>TRBV7-6|NA|TRBD1|16|TRBJ1-3
CASSSTGALSGNTIYF
TGTGCCAGCAGCTCGACAGGGGCCCTCTCTGGAAACACCATATATTTT
>TRBV19|NA|TRBD2|14|TRBJ2-3
CASSPGGGQHTQYF
TGTGCCAGTAGTCCCGGCGGGGGGCAGCATACGCAGTATTTT
>TRBV4-1|NA|TRBD2|17|TRBJ2-5
CASSHREGPSPQETQYF
TGCGCCAGCAGCCATCGGGAGGGGCCTAGTCCGCAAGAGACCCAGTACTTC
>TRBV28|NA|NA|13|TRBJ2-7
CASSWGLDTEQYF
TGTGCCAGCAGTTGGGGTCTAGACACCGAGCAGTACTTC
>TRBV27|medium-sized|TRBD1|17|TRBJ2-1
CASSLLRGTGKRNEQFF
TGTGCCAGCAGTCTATTACGCGGGACAGGGAAAAGGAATGAGCAGTTCTTC
>TRBV18|NA|NA|13|TRBJ1-2
CASSQGYGYGYTF
TGTGCCAGCTCACAGGGATACGGCTATGGCTACACCTTC
>TRBV10-3|once|TRBD1|16|TRBJ1-4
CAISDSGQGTQEKLFF
TGTGCCATCAGTGATTCCGGACAGGGGACGCAGGAAAAACTGTTTTTT
>TRBV6-6|NA|TRBD1|16|TRBJ1-2
CASSPTEGQGAWGYTF
TGTGCCAGCAGTCCCACTGAGGGACAGGGGGCATGGGGCTACACCTTC
>TRBV21-1|NA|NA|8|TRBJ2-7
CASSKVGF
TGTGCCAGCAGCAAAGTGGGCTTC
>TRBV7-9|few|NA|13|TRBJ1-1
CASSLTQGSEAFF
TGTGCCAGCAGCTTGACTCAGGGATCCGAAGCTTTCTTT
>TRBV25-1|NA|TRBD1|15|TRBJ2-5
CASSDSDRVWETQYF
TGTGCCAGCAGTGATTCCGACAGGGTTTGGGAGACCCAGTACTTC
>TRBV6-4|NA|NA|13|TRBJ2-3
CASSGFPSDTQYF
TGTGCCAGCAGTGGGTTCCCTTCGGATACGCAGTATTTT
>TRBV6-6|NA|NA|13|TRBJ1-2
CASSSRDNYGYTF
TGTGCCAGCAGTTCTAGGGATAACTATGGCTACACCTTC
>TRBV10-3|NA|NA|17|TRBJ2-1
CAISAFQGEGLYNEQFF
TGTGCCATCAGTGCCTTTCAGGGGGAGGGCCTGTACAATGAGCAGTTCTTC
>TRBV11-2|NA|NA|14|TRBJ2-3
CASMGVSFTDTQYF
TGTGCCAGCATGGGGGTCTCTTTCACAGATACGCAGTATTTT
>TRBV6-2/TRBV6-3|NA|TRBD1|15|TRBJ1-1
CASSSAGTANTEAFF
TGTGCCAGCAGTTCAGCCGGGACAGCGAACACTGAAGCTTTCTTT
>TRBV6-2/TRBV6-3|NA|NA|14|TRBJ1-1
CASSYSRGDTEAFF
TGTGCCAGCAGTTACTCTAGGGGGGACACTGAAGCTTTCTTT
>TRBV7-9|NA|TRBD2|16|TRBJ2-7
CASSSSAGGPLDEQYF
TGTGCCAGCAGCTCCTCGGCGGGAGGGCCCTTAGACGAGCAGTACTTC
>TRBV6-5|NA|NA|13|TRBJ1-4
CASSYSRGGELFF
TGTGCCAGCAGTTACTCGCGAGGTGGAGAACTGTTTTTT
>TRBV5-1|NA|TRBD2|17|TRBJ2-5
CASSLGNGGTTLETQYF
TGCGCCAGCAGCTTGGGGAACGGGGGGACGACATTAGAGACCCAGTACTTC
>TRBV12-3/TRBV12-4|NA|NA|13|TRBJ1-2
CASSLTGNYGYTF
TGTGCCAGCAGTCTCACAGGAAACTATGGCTACACCTTC
>TRBV7-2|NA|NA|15|TRBJ2-7
CASSLRAGPSYEQYF
TGTGCCAGCAGCTTACGGGCGGGGCCTTCCTACGAGCAGTACTTC
>TRBV2|NA|NA|13|TRBJ2-7
CASSRSGTYEQYF
TGTGCCAGCAGTAGGAGCGGTACCTACGAGCAGTACTTC
>TRBV27|NA|TRBD1|13|TRBJ1-5
CASSFQGGQPQHF
TGTGCCAGCAGTTTCCAGGGGGGGCAGCCCCAGCATTTT
>TRBV7-2|NA|TRBD2|15|TRBJ2-1
CASSSSGMVYNEQFF
TGTGCCAGCAGCTCTAGCGGGATGGTCTACAATGAGCAGTTCTTC
>TRBV7-2|NA|TRBD1|16|TRBJ2-1
CASSLAGTGGYNEQFF
TGTGCCAGCAGCTTAGCCGGGACAGGAGGCTACAATGAGCAGTTCTTC
>TRBV7-2|NA|TRBD1|15|TRBJ2-2
CASSPDRVNTGELFF
TGTGCCAGCAGCCCCGACAGGGTAAACACCGGGGAGCTGTTTTTT
>TRBV2|NA|NA|13|TRBJ1-1
CASRDRRDTEAFF
TGTGCCAGCAGGGACAGAAGGGACACTGAAGCTTTCTTT
>TRBV7-3|NA|TRBD2|14|TRBJ2-3
CASSRSGGTDTQYF
TGTGCCAGCAGCCGTAGCGGGGGGACAGATACGCAGTATTTT
>TRBV6-2/TRBV6-3|NA|NA|13|TRBJ1-2
CASSFLTGYGYTF
TGTGCCAGCAGTTTCTTGACGGGCTATGGCTACACCTTC
>TRBV5-6|NA|NA|15|TRBJ2-7
CASSLDGRPLVEQYF
TGTGCCAGCAGCTTGGATGGACGGCCTTTGGTCGAGCAGTACTTC
>TRBV4-1|few|NA|16|TRBJ2-2
CASSLDVNSNTGELFF
TGCGCCAGCAGCCTTGACGTCAACTCGAACACCGGGGAGCTGTTTTTT